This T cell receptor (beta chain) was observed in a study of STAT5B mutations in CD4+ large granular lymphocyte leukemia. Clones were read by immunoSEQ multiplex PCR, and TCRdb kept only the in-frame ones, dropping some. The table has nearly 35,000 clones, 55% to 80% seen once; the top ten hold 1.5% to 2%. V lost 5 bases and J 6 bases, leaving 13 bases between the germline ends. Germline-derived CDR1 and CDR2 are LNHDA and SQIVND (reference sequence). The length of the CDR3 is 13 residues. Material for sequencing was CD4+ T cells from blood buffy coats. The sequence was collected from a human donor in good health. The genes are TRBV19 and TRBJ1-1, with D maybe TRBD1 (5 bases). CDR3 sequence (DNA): TGTGCCAGTAGTCCAGGGCCGCGAGCTGAAGCTTTCTTT. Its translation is CASSPGPRAEAFF.